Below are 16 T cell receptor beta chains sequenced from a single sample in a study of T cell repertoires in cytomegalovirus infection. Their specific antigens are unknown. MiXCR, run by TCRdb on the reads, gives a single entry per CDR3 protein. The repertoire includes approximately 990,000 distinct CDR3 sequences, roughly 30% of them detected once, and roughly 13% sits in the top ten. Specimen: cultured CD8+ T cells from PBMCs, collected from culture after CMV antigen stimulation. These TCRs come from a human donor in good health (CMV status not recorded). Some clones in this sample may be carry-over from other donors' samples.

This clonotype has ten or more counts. CDR3 DNA sequence: TGTGCCAGCAGCTTAGGTCCCAGGTCCTACGAGCAGTACTTC. Translated, it gives CASSLGPRSYEQYF. The chain links TRBV7-9 to TRBJ2-7; D gene unclear. Trimming took off 1 base at V and 1 base at J, with 8 bases between the two ends. Germline CDR1 reads SEHNR; CDR2 reads FQNEAQ (reference sequence). CDR3 size: 14 residues.

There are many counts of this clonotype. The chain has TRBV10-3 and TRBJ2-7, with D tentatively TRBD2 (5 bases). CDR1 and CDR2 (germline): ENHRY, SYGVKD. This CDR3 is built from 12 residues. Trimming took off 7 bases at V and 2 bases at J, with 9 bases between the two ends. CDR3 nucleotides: TGTGCCATCAACGAGGGCACCTACGAGCAGTACTTC. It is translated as CAINEGTYEQYF.

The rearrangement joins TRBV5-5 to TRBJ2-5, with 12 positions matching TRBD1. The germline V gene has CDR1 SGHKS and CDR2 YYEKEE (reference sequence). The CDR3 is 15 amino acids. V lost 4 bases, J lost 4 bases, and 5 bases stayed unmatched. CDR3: CASSGGQGAGETQYF. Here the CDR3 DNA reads TGTGCCAGCAGCGGGGGACAGGGGGCAGGAGAGACCCAGTACTTC.

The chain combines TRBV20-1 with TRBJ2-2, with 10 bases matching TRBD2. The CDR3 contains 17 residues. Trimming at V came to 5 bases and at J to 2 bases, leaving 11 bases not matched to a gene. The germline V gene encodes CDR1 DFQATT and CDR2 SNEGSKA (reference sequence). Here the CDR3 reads CSAWVVAGGTNTGELFF. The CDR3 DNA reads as TGCAGTGCTTGGGTCGTAGCGGGGGGAACTAACACCGGGGAGCTGTTTTTT.

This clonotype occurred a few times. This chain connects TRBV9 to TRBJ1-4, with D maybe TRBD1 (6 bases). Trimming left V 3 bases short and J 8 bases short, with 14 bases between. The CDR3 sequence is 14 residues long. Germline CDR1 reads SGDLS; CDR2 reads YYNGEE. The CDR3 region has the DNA TGTGCCAGCAGCGCTACAGGGAACGACGAAAAACTGTTTTTT. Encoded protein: CASSATGNDEKLFF.

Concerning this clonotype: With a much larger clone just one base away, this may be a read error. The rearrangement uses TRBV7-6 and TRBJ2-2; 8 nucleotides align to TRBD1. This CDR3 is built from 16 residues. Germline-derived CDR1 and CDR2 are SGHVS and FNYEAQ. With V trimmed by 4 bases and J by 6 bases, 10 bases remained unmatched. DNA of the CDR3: TGTGCCAGCAGCTACCCCCACAGGACAGGGTCCGGGGAGCTGTTTTTT. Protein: CASSYPHRTGSGELFF.

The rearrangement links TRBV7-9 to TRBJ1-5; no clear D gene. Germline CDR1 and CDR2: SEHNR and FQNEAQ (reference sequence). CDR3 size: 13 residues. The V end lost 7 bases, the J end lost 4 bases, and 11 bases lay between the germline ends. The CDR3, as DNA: TGTGCCAGCACCCTGGCCGCAAATCAGCCCCAGCATTTT. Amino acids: CASTLAANQPQHF.

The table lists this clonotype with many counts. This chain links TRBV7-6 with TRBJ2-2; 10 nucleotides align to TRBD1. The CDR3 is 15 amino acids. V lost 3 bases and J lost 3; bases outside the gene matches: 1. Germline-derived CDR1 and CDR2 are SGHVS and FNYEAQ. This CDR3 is CASSFGTGDTGELFF. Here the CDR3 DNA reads TGTGCCAGCAGCTTTGGGACAGGGGACACCGGGGAGCTGTTTTTT.

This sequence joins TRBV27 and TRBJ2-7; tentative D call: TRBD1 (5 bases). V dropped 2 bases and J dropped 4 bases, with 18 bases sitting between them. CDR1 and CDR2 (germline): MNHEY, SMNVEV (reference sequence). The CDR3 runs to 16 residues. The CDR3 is CASSLVVATAGYEQYF. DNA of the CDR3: TGTGCCAGCAGTTTAGTAGTCGCGACAGCCGGTTACGAGCAGTACTTC.

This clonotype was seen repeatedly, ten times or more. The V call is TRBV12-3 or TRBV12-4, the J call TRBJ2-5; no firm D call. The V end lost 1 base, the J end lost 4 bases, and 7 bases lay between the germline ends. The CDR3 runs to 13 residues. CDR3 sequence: CASSLGMGETQYF. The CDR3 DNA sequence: TGTGCCAGCAGTTTAGGAATGGGAGAGACCCAGTACTTC.

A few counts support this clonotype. CDR3 region: CASSEYFGKETNVGELFF. In DNA form, the CDR3 reads TGTGCCAGCAGTGAATATTTTGGGAAGGAGACAAACGTCGGGGAGCTGTTTTTT. This sequence joins TRBV25-1 and TRBJ2-2; D is unresolved. The CDR3 consists of 18 residues. Looked up from germline, CDR1 is MGHDK and CDR2 is SYGVNS. Between the trimmed V and J ends, which lost 0 bases and 7 bases, there was a span of 21 bases.

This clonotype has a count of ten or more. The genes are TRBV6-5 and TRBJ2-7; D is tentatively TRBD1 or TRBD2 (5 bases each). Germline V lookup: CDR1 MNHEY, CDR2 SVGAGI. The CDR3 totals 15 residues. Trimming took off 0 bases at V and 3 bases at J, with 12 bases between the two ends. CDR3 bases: TGTGCCAGCAGTTACTCCTGGGACGGATACTACGAGCAGTACTTC. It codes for CASSYSWDGYYEQYF.

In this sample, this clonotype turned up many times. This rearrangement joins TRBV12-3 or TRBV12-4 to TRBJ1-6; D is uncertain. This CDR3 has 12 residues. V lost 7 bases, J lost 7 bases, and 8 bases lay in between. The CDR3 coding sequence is TGTGCCAGCAAATTAGGGAATTCACCCCTCCACTTT. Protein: CASKLGNSPLHF.

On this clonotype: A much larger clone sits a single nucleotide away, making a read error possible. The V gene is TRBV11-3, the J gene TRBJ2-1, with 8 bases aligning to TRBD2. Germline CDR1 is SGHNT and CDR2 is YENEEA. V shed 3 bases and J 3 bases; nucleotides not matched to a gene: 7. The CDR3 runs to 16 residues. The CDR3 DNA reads TGTGCCAGCAGCTTCACTAGCGGTAGCTGCTACAATGAGCAGTTCTTC. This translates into CASSFTSGSCYNEQFF.

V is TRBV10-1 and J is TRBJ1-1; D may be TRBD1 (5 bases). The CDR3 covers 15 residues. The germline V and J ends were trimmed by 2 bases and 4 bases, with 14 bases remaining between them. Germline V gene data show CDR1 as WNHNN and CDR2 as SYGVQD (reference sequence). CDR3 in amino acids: CASSEARDGGTEAFF. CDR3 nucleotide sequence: TGCGCCAGCAGTGAGGCGAGGGACGGGGGCACTGAAGCTTTCTTT.

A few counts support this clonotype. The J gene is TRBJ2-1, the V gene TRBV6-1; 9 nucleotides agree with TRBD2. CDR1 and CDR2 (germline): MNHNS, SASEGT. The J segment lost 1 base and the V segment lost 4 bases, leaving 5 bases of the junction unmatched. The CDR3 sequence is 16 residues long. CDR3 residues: CASSVWRGGSYNEQFF. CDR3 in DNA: TGTGCCAGCAGTGTTTGGCGGGGGGGTTCCTACAATGAGCAGTTCTTC.